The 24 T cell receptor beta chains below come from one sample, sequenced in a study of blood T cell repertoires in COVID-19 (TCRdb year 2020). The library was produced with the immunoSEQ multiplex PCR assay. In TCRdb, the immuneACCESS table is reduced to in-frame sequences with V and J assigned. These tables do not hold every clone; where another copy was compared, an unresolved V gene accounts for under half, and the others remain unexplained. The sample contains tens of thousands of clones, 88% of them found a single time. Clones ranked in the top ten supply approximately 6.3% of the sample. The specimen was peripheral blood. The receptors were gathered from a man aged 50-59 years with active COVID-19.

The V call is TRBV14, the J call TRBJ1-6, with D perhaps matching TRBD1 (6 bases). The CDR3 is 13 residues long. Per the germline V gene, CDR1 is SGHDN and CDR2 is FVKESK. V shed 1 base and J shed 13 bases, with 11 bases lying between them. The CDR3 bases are TGTGCCAGCAGCCAAGTAGGGGGGGTCCCCCTCCACTTT. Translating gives CASSQVGGVPLHF.

The CDR3 region has the DNA TGTGCCAGCAGCTTCTTGAACACTGAAGCTTTCTTT. It is translated as CASSFLNTEAFF. The chain combines TRBV7-8 with TRBJ1-1; D remains unclear. The CDR3 runs 12 residues. V lost 3 bases and J 0 bases, leaving 2 bases between the germline ends. The germline V gene has CDR1 SGHVS and CDR2 FQNEAQ.

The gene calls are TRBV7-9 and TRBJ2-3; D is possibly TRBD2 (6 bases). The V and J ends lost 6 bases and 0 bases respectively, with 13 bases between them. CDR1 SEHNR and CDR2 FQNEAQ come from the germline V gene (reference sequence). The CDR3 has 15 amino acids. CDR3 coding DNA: TGTGCCAGCAGGGTAGCGGTAACTAGCACAGATACGCAGTATTTT. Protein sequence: CASRVAVTSTDTQYF.

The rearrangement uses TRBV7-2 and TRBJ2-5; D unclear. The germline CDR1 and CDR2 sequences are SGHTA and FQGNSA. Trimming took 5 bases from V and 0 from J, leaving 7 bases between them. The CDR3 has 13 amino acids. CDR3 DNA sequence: TGTGCCAGCAGCCCCGACTACCAAGAGACCCAGTACTTC. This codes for CASSPDYQETQYF.

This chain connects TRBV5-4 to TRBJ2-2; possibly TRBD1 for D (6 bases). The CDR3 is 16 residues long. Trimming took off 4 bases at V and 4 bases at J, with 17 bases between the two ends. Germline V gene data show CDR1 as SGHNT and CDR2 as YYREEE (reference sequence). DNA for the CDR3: TGTGCCAGCAGCCGAAGGCACGCCAGGGGCACCGGGGAGCTGTTTTTT. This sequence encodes CASSRRHARGTGELFF.

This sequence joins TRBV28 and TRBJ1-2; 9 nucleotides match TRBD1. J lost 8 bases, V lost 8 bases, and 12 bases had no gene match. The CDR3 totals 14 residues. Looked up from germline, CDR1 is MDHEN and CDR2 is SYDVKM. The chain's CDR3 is CASPHPGTGKGYTF. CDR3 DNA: TGTGCCAGCCCTCACCCCGGGACAGGGAAAGGCTACACCTTC.

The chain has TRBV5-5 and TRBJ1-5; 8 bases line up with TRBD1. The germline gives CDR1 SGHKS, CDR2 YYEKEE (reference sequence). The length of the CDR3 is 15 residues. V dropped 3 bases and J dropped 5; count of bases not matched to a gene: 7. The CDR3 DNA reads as TGTGCCAGCAGCTGGGGGACAGGCGTATATCAGCCCCAGCATTTT. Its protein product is CASSWGTGVYQPQHF.

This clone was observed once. This chain's CDR3 is CALSGREASYNEQFF. The CDR3 bases are TGTGCCTTAAGTGGGCGGGAGGCCTCCTACAATGAGCAGTTCTTC. The chain combines TRBV30 with TRBJ2-1; TRBD2 matches 8 bases. Per the germline V gene, CDR1 is GTSNPN and CDR2 is SVGIG (reference sequence). The V segment lost 7 bases and the J segment 0 bases; nucleotides outside the gene matches: 8. The CDR3 runs to 15 residues.

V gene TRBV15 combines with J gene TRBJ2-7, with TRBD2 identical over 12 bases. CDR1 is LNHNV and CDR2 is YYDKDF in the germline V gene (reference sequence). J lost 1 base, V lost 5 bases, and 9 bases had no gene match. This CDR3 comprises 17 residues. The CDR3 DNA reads TGTGCCACCAGCTCGGGGCTAGCGGGAGGGGGGTCCTACGAGCAGTACTTC. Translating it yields CATSSGLAGGGSYEQYF.

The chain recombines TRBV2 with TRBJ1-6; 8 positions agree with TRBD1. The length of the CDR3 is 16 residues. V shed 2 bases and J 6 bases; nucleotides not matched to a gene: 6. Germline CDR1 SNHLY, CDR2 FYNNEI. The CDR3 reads CASSERAGGINSPLHF. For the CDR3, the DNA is TGTGCCAGCAGTGAACGGGCAGGGGGCATTAATTCACCCCTCCACTTT. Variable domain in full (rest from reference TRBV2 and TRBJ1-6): EPEVTQTPSHQVTQMGQEVILRCVPISNHLYFYWYRQILGQKVEFLVSFYNNEISEKSEIFDDQFSVERPDGSNFTLKIRSTKLEDSAMYFCASSERAGGINSPLHFGNGTRLTVT.

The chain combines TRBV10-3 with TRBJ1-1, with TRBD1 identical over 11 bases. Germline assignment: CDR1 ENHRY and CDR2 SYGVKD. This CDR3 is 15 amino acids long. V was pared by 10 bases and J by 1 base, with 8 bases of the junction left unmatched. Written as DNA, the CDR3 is TGTGCCACCCGGCGTGGGACAGGGGGGAACACTGAAGCTTTCTTT. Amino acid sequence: CATRRGTGGNTEAFF.

In DNA form, the CDR3 reads TGTGCCAGCTCAAAAGACAGGGGGAGCTCCTACAATGAGCAGTTCTTC. Translation gives CASSKDRGSSYNEQFF. The chain has TRBV18 and TRBJ2-1; 9 nucleotides agree with TRBD1. The CDR3 consists of 16 residues. V shed 5 bases and J 0 bases; nucleotides not matched to a gene: 5. CDR1 is KGHSH, CDR2 LQKENI, per germline.

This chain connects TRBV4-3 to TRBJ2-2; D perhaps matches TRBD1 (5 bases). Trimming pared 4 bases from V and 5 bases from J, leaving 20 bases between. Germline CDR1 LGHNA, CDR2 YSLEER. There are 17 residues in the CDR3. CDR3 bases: TGCGCCAGCAGCCCGAGTCTTAGTGTTTCAGGGACCGGGGAGCTGTTTTTT. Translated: CASSPSLSVSGTGELFF.

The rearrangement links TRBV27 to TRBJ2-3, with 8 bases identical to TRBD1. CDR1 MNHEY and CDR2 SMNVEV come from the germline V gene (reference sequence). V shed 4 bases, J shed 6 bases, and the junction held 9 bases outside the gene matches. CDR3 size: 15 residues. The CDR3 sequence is CASSYGTGAGDTQYF. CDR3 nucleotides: TGTGCCAGCAGTTACGGGACAGGAGCTGGGGATACGCAGTATTTT.

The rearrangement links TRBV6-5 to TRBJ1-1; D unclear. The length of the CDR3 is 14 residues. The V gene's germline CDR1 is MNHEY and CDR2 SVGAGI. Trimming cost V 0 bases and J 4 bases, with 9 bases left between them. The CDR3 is CASSYSGSGTEAFF. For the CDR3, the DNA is TGTGCCAGCAGTTACTCAGGATCGGGCACTGAAGCTTTCTTT.

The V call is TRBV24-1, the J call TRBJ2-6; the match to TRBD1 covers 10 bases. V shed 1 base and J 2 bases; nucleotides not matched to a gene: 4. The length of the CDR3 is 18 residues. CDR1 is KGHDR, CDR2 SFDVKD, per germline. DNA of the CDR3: TGTGCCACCAGTGATTTCGGGGACAGGGGTGCTGGGGCCAACGTCCTGACTTTC. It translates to CATSDFGDRGAGANVLTF.

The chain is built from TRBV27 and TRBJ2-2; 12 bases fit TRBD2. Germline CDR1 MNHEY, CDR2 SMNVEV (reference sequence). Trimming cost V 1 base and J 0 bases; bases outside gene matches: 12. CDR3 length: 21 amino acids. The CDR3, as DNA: TGTGCCAGCAGTTTATTTACTAGCGGGGGGCCTCGGTTCGCGAACACCGGGGAGCTGTTTTTT. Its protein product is CASSLFTSGGPRFANTGELFF.

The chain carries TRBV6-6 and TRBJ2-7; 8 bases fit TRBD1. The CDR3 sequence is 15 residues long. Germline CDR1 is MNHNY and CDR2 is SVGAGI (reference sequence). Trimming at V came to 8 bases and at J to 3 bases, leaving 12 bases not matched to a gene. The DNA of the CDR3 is TGTGCCAGCGAACCCCGGGACAGGAGGCACTACGAGCAGTACTTC. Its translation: CASEPRDRRHYEQYF.

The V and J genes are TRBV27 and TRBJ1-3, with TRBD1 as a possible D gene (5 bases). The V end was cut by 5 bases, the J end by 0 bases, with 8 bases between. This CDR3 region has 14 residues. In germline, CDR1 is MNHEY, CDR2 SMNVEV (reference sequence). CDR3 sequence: CASSPGFSGNTIYF. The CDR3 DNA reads TGTGCCAGCAGTCCAGGGTTCTCTGGAAACACCATATATTTT.

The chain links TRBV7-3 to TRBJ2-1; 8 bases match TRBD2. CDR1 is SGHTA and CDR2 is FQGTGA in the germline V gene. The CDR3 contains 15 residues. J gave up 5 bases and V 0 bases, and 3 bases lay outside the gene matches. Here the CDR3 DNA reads TGTGCCAGCAGCTTAACCGGGAGGGCCCACAATGAGCAGTTCTTC. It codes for CASSLTGRAHNEQFF. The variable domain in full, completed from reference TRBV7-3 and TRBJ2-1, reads GAGVSQTPSNKVTEKGKYVELRCDPISGHTALYWYRQSLGQGPEFLIYFQGTGAADDSGLPNDRFFAVRPEGSVSTLKIQRTERGDSAVYLCASSLTGRAHNEQFFGPGTRLTVL.

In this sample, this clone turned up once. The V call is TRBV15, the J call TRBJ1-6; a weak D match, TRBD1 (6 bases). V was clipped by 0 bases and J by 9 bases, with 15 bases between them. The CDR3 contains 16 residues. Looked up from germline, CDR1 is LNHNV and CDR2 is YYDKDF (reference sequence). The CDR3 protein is CATSREIRVQGSPLHF. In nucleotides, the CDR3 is TGTGCCACCAGCAGAGAAATCAGGGTACAGGGTTCACCCCTCCACTTT.

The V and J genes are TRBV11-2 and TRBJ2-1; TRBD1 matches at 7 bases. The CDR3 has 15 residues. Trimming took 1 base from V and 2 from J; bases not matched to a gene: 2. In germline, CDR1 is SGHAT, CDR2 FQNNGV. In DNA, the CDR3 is TGTGCCAGCAGCTTAGGGCAGGGGGCCTACAATGAGCAGTTCTTC. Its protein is CASSLGQGAYNEQFF.

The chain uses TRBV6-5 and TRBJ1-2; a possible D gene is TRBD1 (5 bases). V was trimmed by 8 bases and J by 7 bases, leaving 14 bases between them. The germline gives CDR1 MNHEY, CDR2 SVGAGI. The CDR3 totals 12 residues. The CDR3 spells CASCGRGLGYTF. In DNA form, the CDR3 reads TGTGCCAGCTGCGGGAGGGGCCTTGGCTACACCTTC.

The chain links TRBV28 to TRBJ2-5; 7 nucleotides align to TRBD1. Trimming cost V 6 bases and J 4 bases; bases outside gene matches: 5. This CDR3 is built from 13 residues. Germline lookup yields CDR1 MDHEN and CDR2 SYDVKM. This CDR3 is CASRRQGLETQYF. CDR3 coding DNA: TGTGCCAGCAGAAGACAGGGCCTAGAGACCCAGTACTTC.